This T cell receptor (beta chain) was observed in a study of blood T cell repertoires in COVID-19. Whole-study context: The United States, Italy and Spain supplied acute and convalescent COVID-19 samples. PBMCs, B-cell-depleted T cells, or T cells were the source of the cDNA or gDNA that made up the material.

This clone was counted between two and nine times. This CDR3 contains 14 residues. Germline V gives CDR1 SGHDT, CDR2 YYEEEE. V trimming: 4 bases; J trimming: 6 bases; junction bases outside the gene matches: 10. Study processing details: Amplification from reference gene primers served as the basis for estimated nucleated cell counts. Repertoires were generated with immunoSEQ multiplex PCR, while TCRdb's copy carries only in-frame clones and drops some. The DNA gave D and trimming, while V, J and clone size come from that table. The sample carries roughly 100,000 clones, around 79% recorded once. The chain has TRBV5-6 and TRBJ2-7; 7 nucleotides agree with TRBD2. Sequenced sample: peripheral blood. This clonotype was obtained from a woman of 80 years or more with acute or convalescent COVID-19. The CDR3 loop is CASSPGDYRGEQYF. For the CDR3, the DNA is TGTGCCAGCAGCCCGGGGGACTATCGGGGCGAGCAGTACTTC.